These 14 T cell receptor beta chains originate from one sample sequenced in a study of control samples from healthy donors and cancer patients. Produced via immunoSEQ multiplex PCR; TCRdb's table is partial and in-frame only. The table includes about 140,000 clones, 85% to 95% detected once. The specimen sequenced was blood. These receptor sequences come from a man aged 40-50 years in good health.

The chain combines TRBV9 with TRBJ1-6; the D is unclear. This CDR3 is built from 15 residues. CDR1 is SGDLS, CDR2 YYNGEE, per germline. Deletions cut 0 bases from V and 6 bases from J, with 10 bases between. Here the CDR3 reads CASSVVGRTNSPLHF. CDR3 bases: TGTGCCAGCAGCGTAGTAGGGAGGACTAATTCACCCCTCCACTTT.

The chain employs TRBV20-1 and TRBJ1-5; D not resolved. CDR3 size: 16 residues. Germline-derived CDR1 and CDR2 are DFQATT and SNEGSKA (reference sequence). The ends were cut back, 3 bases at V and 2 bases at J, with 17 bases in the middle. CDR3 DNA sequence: TGCAGTGCTAGTCTGGAAGCAGGCCGCGGCAATCAGCCCCAGCATTTT. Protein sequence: CSASLEAGRGNQPQHF.

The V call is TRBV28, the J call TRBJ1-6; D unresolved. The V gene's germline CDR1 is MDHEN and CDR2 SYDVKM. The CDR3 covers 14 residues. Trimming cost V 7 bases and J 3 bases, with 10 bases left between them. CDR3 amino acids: CASISANYNSPLHF. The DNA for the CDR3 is TGTGCCAGCATCTCCGCCAACTATAATTCACCCCTCCACTTT.

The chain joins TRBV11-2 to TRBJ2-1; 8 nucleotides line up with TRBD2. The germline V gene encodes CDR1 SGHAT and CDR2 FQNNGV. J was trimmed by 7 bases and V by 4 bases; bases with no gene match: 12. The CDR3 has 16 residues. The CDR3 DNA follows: TGTGCCAGCAGCTGGGTCGGGACTAGGGGCGGAAATGAGCAGTTCTTC. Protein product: CASSWVGTRGGNEQFF.

The CDR3: CASSQGMGSGANVLTF. In nucleotides, the CDR3 is TGTGCCAGCAGCCAAGGAATGGGCTCTGGGGCCAACGTCCTGACTTTC. The genes are TRBV14 and TRBJ2-6; D gene unclear. CDR1 and CDR2 from the germline V gene are SGHDN and FVKESK. This CDR3 is built from 16 residues. With 1 base removed from V and 0 bases from J, the gap between germline ends came to 7 bases.

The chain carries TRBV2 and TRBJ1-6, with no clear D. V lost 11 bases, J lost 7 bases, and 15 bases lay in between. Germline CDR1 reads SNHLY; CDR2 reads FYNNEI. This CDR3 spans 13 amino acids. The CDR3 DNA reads TGTGCCGGACCTACGGACGGGAATTCACCCCTCCACTTT. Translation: CAGPTDGNSPLHF.

The CDR3 is CACRGQRNTEAFF. Written as DNA, the CDR3 is TGTGCCTGCAGGGGGCAGAGGAACACTGAAGCTTTCTTT. This chain connects TRBV30 to TRBJ1-1; 8 bases map to TRBD1. V lost 6 bases, J lost 1 base, and 4 bases stayed unmatched. In germline, CDR1 is GTSNPN, CDR2 SVGIG (reference sequence). This CDR3 contains 13 residues.

The CDR3 DNA reads TGCGCCACCTCGGACAGGGGGAACACTGAAGCTTTCTTT. Translation: CATSDRGNTEAFF. The chain links TRBV10-2 to TRBJ1-1; 9 nucleotides align to TRBD1. CDR1 is WSHSY, CDR2 SAAADI, per germline. Trimming took 10 bases from V and 1 from J; bases not matched to a gene: 4. The CDR3 is 13 residues long.

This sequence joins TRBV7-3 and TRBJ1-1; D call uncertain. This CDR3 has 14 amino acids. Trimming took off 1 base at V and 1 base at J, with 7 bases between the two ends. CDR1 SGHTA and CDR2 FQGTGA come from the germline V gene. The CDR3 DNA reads TGTGCCAGCAGCTTAATGTCACAGAACACTGAAGCTTTCTTT. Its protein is CASSLMSQNTEAFF.

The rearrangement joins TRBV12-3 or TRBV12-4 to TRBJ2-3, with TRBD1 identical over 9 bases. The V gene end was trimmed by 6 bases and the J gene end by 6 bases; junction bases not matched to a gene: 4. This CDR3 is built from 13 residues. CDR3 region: CASRGQGLDTQYF. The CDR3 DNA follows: TGTGCCAGCAGGGGACAGGGACTGGATACGCAGTATTTT.

This chain's CDR3 is CASSRLAGGTDTQYF. The CDR3, as DNA: TGTGCCAGCAGTCGACTAGCGGGGGGCACAGATACGCAGTATTTT. This chain connects TRBV5-5 to TRBJ2-3, with 12 bases fitting TRBD2. Germline CDR1 is SGHKS and CDR2 is YYEKEE (reference sequence). The CDR3 spans 15 residues. V lost 5 bases, J lost 1 base, and 2 bases stayed unmatched.

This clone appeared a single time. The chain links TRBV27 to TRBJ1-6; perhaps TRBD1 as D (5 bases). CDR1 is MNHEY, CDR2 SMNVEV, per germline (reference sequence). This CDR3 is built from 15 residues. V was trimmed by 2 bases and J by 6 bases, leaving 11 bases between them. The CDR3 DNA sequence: TGTGCCAGCAGTTTAAGACAGAGCTTTAATTCACCCCTCCACTTT. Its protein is CASSLRQSFNSPLHF.

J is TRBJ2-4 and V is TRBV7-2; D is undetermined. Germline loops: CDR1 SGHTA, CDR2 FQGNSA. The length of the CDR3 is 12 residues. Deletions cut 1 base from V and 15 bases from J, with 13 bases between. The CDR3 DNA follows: TGTGCCAGCAGCTTAGACAAAAACCCCCGGTACTTC. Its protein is CASSLDKNPRYF.

The CDR3 region has the DNA TGTGCCAGCAGTTCCCTGGACAGGGGCGTTGGAAACACCATATATTTT. It translates to CASSSLDRGVGNTIYF. The rearrangement joins TRBV6-6 to TRBJ1-3; 9 bases match TRBD1. Germline lookup yields CDR1 MNHNY and CDR2 SVGAGI (reference sequence). The V segment lost 4 bases and the J segment 3 bases; nucleotides outside the gene matches: 7. The CDR3 consists of 16 residues.